A single sample gave rise to the 17 T cell receptor beta chains below, sequenced in a study of identical twins. TCRdb re-analysed the 5' RACE reads in MiXCR, keeping a single row per CDR3 protein. In the table there are 350,000 to 600,000 distinct CDR3 sequences, approximately 15% of which are singletons. This sample also appeared in a second study, on yellow fever vaccine responses in identical twins.

The sample consisted of CD4+ T cells sorted from blood. The receptors derive from a woman under 30 in good health.

This clonotype was recorded a few times. The chain employs TRBV12-3 or TRBV12-4 and TRBJ2-1, with 10 bases that match TRBD1. The CDR3 sequence is 13 residues long. The V gene end was trimmed by 4 bases and the J gene end by 11 bases; junction bases not matched to a gene: 5. The DNA of the CDR3 is TGTGCCAGCAGTTCCCGACAGGGGGCTCAGCAGTTCTTC. Translated, it gives CASSSRQGAQQFF.

This clonotype came up a few times. This rearrangement joins TRBV5-6 to TRBJ2-2; no reliable D call. The CDR3 covers 13 residues. The V gene lost 1 base and the J gene lost 3 bases, with 4 bases spanning the gap. Germline V CDR1 and CDR2: SGHDT, YYEEEE. Here the CDR3 reads CASSLFDTGELFF. Here the CDR3 DNA reads TGTGCCAGCAGCTTGTTCGACACCGGGGAGCTGTTTTTT.

This chain uses TRBV11-2 with TRBJ2-7; the D is unclear. Germline V gene data show CDR1 as SGHAT and CDR2 as FQNNGV. The CDR3 contains 15 residues. V gave up 5 bases and J gave up 3 bases, with 17 bases separating them. CDR3 sequence: CASSPEPIVNYEQYF. The CDR3, as DNA: TGTGCCAGCAGCCCGGAGCCCATCGTTAACTACGAGCAGTACTTC.

This chain connects TRBV27 to TRBJ1-2, with a tentative D call TRBD1 (5 bases). The CDR3 is 14 residues long. Trimming took off 7 bases at V and 2 bases at J, with 14 bases between the two ends. Germline-derived CDR1 and CDR2 are MNHEY and SMNVEV (reference sequence). The DNA for the CDR3 is TGTGCCAGCAAAAACACCGGGGGAAACTATGGCTACACCTTC. This sequence encodes CASKNTGGNYGYTF.

This chain's CDR3 is CASSLDFTGEQFF. DNA of the CDR3: TGCGCCAGCAGCTTGGATTTTACGGGTGAGCAGTTCTTC. The genes are TRBV5-1 and TRBJ2-1, with D unresolved. Trimming pared 0 bases from V and 9 bases from J, leaving 10 bases between. Germline CDR1 and CDR2: SGHRS and YFSETQ. CDR3 length: 13 residues.

This clonotype was recorded a few times. The J gene is TRBJ2-3, the V gene TRBV20-1, with TRBD1 identical over 9 bases. Germline trimming cut 6 bases from V and 5 bases from J; bases unmatched to any gene: 15. Germline V lookup: CDR1 DFQATT, CDR2 SNEGSKA (reference sequence). This CDR3 has 16 residues. CDR3 amino acids: CSAGEKNRGLGDTQYF. The CDR3 DNA follows: TGCAGTGCCGGGGAGAAGAACAGGGGGCTTGGAGATACGCAGTATTTT.

The sample holds a few counts of this clonotype. This rearrangement joins TRBV7-2 to TRBJ2-7; D unresolved. The CDR3 totals 15 residues. Per germline, CDR1 SGHTA and CDR2 FQGNSA. Trimming cost V 1 base and J 4 bases, with 14 bases left between them. CDR3 sequence reads: CASSLVGPKGYEQYF. CDR3 bases: TGTGCCAGCAGCTTAGTCGGTCCAAAGGGTTACGAGCAGTACTTC.

This clonotype has just a few counts. This chain uses TRBV5-6 with TRBJ2-3; 9 bases match TRBD1. Germline CDR1 and CDR2: SGHDT and YYEEEE. The junction had 4 bases not matched to a gene; V was cut back by 4 bases and J by 4 bases. This CDR3 spans 14 amino acids. CDR3 bases: TGTGCCAGCAGCCGGGACAGGGCGGCAGATACGCAGTATTTT. It encodes CASSRDRAADTQYF.

The chain recombines TRBV5-1 with TRBJ2-5; D is possibly TRBD1 (6 bases). The CDR3 has 14 residues. Trimming removed 2 bases from V and 3 bases from J, with 11 bases in between. Germline V lookup: CDR1 SGHRS, CDR2 YFSETQ. DNA for the CDR3: TGCGCCAGCAGCTTAAGGGGGACCAAAGAGACCCAGTACTTC. Its protein product is CASSLRGTKETQYF.

This clonotype was observed a handful of times. This chain joins TRBV4-3 and TRBJ2-1; 13 bases are a match to TRBD2. CDR3 size: 15 residues. V trimming: 4 bases; J trimming: 12 bases; junction bases outside the gene matches: 9. The germline gives CDR1 LGHNA, CDR2 YSLEER. The CDR3 sequence is CASSRTSGSPQGQFF. The CDR3 region has the DNA TGCGCCAGCAGCCGGACTAGCGGGAGCCCCCAGGGGCAGTTCTTC.

This clonotype was picked up a small number of times. The V gene is TRBV7-2, the J gene TRBJ2-1; the match to TRBD1 covers 8 bases. The CDR3 contains 15 residues. V trimming: 4 bases; J trimming: 7 bases; junction bases outside the gene matches: 9. In germline, CDR1 is SGHTA, CDR2 FQGNSA. Here the CDR3 reads CASSWGQAGNNEQFF. The CDR3 nucleotides are TGTGCCAGCAGCTGGGGACAGGCCGGGAATAATGAGCAGTTCTTC.

There are a few counts of this clonotype. The chain employs TRBV12-3 or TRBV12-4 and TRBJ2-1; the match to TRBD2 covers 7 bases. CDR3 size: 14 residues. Unmatched junction bases numbered 2, after V lost 3 bases and J lost 3 bases. CDR3 loop: CASSFRTSYNEQFF. The CDR3 bases are TGTGCCAGCAGTTTCCGGACTAGCTACAATGAGCAGTTCTTC.

The genes are TRBV29-1 and TRBJ2-4; maybe TRBD2 (6 bases). Germline CDR1 and CDR2: SQVTM and ANQGSEA. The germline V and J ends were trimmed by 5 bases and 3 bases, with 14 bases remaining between them. The CDR3 is 14 residues long. CDR3 amino acids: CSVPMGGDKNIQYF. DNA of the CDR3: TGCAGCGTTCCCATGGGGGGAGACAAAAACATTCAGTACTTC. The variable domain in full, completed from reference TRBV29-1 and TRBJ2-4, reads SAVISQKPSRDICQRGTSLTIQCQVDSQVTMMFWYRQQPGQSLTLIATANQGSEATYESGFVIDKFPISRPNLTFSTLTVSNMSPEDSSIYLCSVPMGGDKNIQYFGAGTRLSVL.

The chain recombines TRBV6-5 with TRBJ1-1; no firm D call. The V and J ends lost 4 bases and 3 bases respectively, with 12 bases between them. Looked up from germline, CDR1 is MNHEY and CDR2 is SVGAGI. This CDR3 comprises 14 residues. Written as DNA, the CDR3 is TGTGCCAGCAGTTTTGCGCCCCCACACACTGAAGCTTTCTTT. Its translation: CASSFAPPHTEAFF.

Many counts were recorded for this clonotype. The rearrangement links TRBV6-1 to TRBJ2-5; 7 nucleotides align to TRBD2. Germline CDR1 and CDR2: MNHNS and SASEGT. The CDR3 has 13 residues. The V gene end was trimmed by 6 bases and the J gene end by 6 bases; junction bases not matched to a gene: 7. The CDR3 DNA reads as TGTGCCAGCAGCGACGGGACTACCCAGACCCAGTACTTC. Its translation is CASSDGTTQTQYF.

The chain employs TRBV18 and TRBJ2-1, with 11 bases lining up with TRBD2. J lost 7 bases, V lost 1 base, and 3 bases had no gene match. Germline V CDR1 and CDR2: KGHSH, LQKENI. This CDR3 is built from 15 residues. The CDR3 spells CASSPLAGGSNEQFF. The CDR3 DNA follows: TGTGCCAGCTCACCACTAGCGGGAGGGTCAAATGAGCAGTTCTTC.

Only one count was recorded for this clonotype. V is TRBV6-2 or TRBV6-3 and J is TRBJ2-3; TRBD2 matches 11 bases. Germline V gene lookup returns CDR1 MNHEY and CDR2 SVGEGT. V dropped 4 bases and J dropped 4; count of bases not matched to a gene: 19. The CDR3 is made up of 20 amino acids. CDR3 in DNA: TGTGCCAGCAGTTCACAAAACCCGTCACGAATAGCGGGAGGGCCAGATACGCAGTATTTT. This gives the protein CASSSQNPSRIAGGPDTQYF.